This is a list of T cell receptor beta chains from one sample in a study of T cell responses to AZD1222 COVID-19 vaccine. The protocol was immunoSEQ multiplex PCR, while the TCRdb copy is restricted to in-frame clones and leaves out a portion. The sample gives roughly 110,000 clones, around 90% of which show up once; approximately 7% is in the top ten. The input for sequencing was peripheral blood, taken on day 0 of AZD1222 vaccination. These receptors originate from an adult in good health. The CDR3 runs from the conserved cysteine through the conserved F or W. The D gene is left open where the match is weak. Part of the rows lack a size; the others show once, few, many or a class for expanded clones.

abundance	v_gene	d_gene	j_gene	CDR3aa	CDR3nt
NA	TRBV15	NA	TRBJ1-5	CATSRNQMENQPQHF	TGTGCCACCAGCAGAAATCAGATGGAAAATCAGCCCCAGCATTTT
NA	TRBV5-1	TRBD1	TRBJ2-2	CASSTGQGAVGELFF	TGCGCCAGCAGCACAGGACAGGGGGCGGTCGGGGAGCTGTTTTTT
once	TRBV5-1	NA	TRBJ1-6	CASSTGQNYNSPLHF	TGCGCCAGCAGCACGGGACAAAACTATAATTCACCCCTCCACTTT
few	TRBV4-1	NA	TRBJ2-7	CASSAWGRSYEQYF	TGCGCCAGCAGCGCTTGGGGGCGAAGCTACGAGCAGTACTTC
once	TRBV15	TRBD2	TRBJ2-5	CATSVQRDWGETQYF	TGTGCCACCAGCGTCCAGCGGGACTGGGGAGAGACCCAGTACTTC
NA	TRBV5-1	NA	TRBJ2-2	CASSLVPGADAGELFF	TGCGCCAGCAGCTTGGTCCCGGGGGCTGATGCCGGGGAGCTGTTTTTT
NA	TRBV19	NA	TRBJ1-1	CASSIDPGRNTEAFF	TGTGCCAGTAGTATAGATCCAGGTCGGAACACTGAAGCTTTCTTT
NA	TRBV6-2/TRBV6-3	TRBD1	TRBJ1-2	CASSPRDSYYGYTF	TGTGCCAGCAGTCCCCGGGACAGTTATTATGGCTACACCTTC
NA	TRBV5-1	NA	TRBJ2-5	CASSSGWGPQETQYF	TGCGCCAGCAGCTCTGGGTGGGGGCCCCAAGAGACCCAGTACTTC
NA	TRBV11-1	NA	TRBJ2-3	CASTSRSGGGADTQYF	TGTGCCAGCACCTCCCGGTCGGGCGGGGGCGCAGATACGCAGTATTTT
NA	TRBV27	TRBD1	TRBJ1-1	CASSVIGGSTEAFF	TGTGCCAGCAGTGTAATAGGGGGCAGCACTGAAGCTTTCTTT
once	TRBV3-1/TRBV3-2	NA	TRBJ2-7	CASSPGDIANQQYF	TGTGCCAGCAGCCCCGGGGACATAGCAAACCAGCAGTACTTC
once	TRBV13	TRBD1	TRBJ1-6	CASSRRDRAFGSPLHF	TGTGCCAGCAGCCGCCGGGACAGGGCGTTCGGGTCACCCCTCCACTTT
NA	TRBV7-9	NA	TRBJ1-6	CASRLLGSGNNSPLHF	TGTGCCAGCAGGCTTCTTGGGTCTGGGAATAATTCACCCCTCCACTTT
NA	TRBV6-2/TRBV6-3	NA	TRBJ2-5	CASSRPKGNQETQYF	TGTGCCAGCAGCCGACCCAAAGGAAACCAAGAGACCCAGTACTTC
NA	TRBV21-1	NA	TRBJ2-1	CASSRPTSGRPYNEQFF	TGTGCCAGCAGCAGACCGACTAGCGGGAGGCCCTACAATGAGCAGTTCTTC
NA	TRBV10-3	NA	TRBJ2-2	CAISRDSIAGELFF	TGTGCCATCAGTCGGGATAGTATTGCCGGGGAGCTGTTTTTT
NA	TRBV5-1	TRBD2	TRBJ2-2	CASEPGLAITGELFF	TGCGCCAGCGAACCGGGACTAGCGATAACCGGGGAGCTGTTTTTT
NA	TRBV6-5	NA	TRBJ1-1	CASKAEGEAFF	TGTGCCAGCAAGGCCGAAGGGGAAGCTTTCTTT
once	TRBV28	TRBD1	TRBJ1-1	CASSPDRGRRNTEAFF	TGTGCCAGCAGCCCGGACAGGGGGCGGCGGAACACTGAAGCTTTCTTT
NA	TRBV3-1/TRBV3-2	TRBD2	TRBJ2-7	CASRTSGSSYEQYF	TGTGCCAGCAGAACTAGCGGGAGCTCCTACGAGCAGTACTTC
few	TRBV7-3	TRBD2	TRBJ2-2	CASSVTGGRELFF	TGTGCCAGCAGCGTTACGGGAGGCCGGGAGCTGTTTTTT
NA	TRBV28	NA	TRBJ1-2	CASSSGNMYGYTF	TGTGCCAGCAGTTCGGGGAATATGTATGGCTACACCTTC
NA	TRBV27	NA	TRBJ2-3	CASSLGLATHTQYF	TGTGCCAGCAGTTTAGGGCTAGCGACACATACGCAGTATTTT
NA	TRBV30	TRBD2	TRBJ2-7	CAWRRTSGSAYEQYF	TGTGCCTGGAGAAGGACTAGCGGGAGTGCTTACGAGCAGTACTTC
NA	TRBV4-3	NA	TRBJ1-1	CASSQEWRTDMNTEAFF	TGCGCCAGCAGCCAAGAATGGAGGACGGACATGAACACTGAAGCTTTCTTT
NA	TRBV6-5	NA	TRBJ1-3	CAWGGYPGSGNTIYF	TGTGCCTGGGGGGGGTACCCGGGCTCTGGAAACACCATATATTTT
NA	TRBV6-5	NA	TRBJ1-5	CASRPGGGPQHF	TGTGCCAGCAGGCCTGGAGGGGGGCCCCAGCATTTT
NA	TRBV3-1/TRBV3-2	TRBD2	TRBJ2-5	CASSQGLAVSQETQYF	TGTGCCAGCAGCCAAGGACTAGCGGTTTCCCAAGAGACCCAGTACTTC
NA	TRBV2	NA	TRBJ1-5	CASSDANSNQPQHF	TGTGCCAGCAGTGACGCCAATAGCAATCAGCCCCAGCATTTT
once	TRBV30	NA	TRBJ1-5	CAWSVLAGGNQPQHF	TGTGCCTGGAGTGTACTAGCAGGGGGCAATCAGCCCCAGCATTTT
NA	TRBV4-2	TRBD2	TRBJ2-3	CASSQEPRLAGGPDTQYF	TGTGCCAGCAGCCAAGAACCCCGTCTAGCGGGAGGACCAGATACGCAGTATTTT
NA	TRBV11-3	NA	TRBJ2-2	CASSHPLGAENTGELFF	TGTGCCAGCAGCCACCCCCTCGGGGCAGAGAACACCGGGGAGCTGTTTTTT
NA	TRBV19	TRBD2	TRBJ2-1	CASRSGSGRPGEQFF	TGTGCCAGTAGGAGCGGAAGCGGGAGGCCGGGTGAGCAGTTCTTC
NA	TRBV10-3	TRBD2	TRBJ2-1	CAISSTSGRNNEQFF	TGTGCCATCAGTTCGACTAGCGGGAGGAATAATGAGCAGTTCTTC
NA	TRBV6-1	NA	TRBJ1-1	CASSERGRADTEAFF	TGTGCCAGCAGTGAACGGGGCAGGGCGGACACTGAAGCTTTCTTT
NA	TRBV30	NA	TRBJ1-6	CAWSVLQGGSAPLHF	TGTGCCTGGAGTGTACTTCAAGGTGGAAGTGCACCCCTCCACTTT
NA	TRBV5-1	TRBD2	TRBJ2-3	CASRLRDVGWEGGDTQYF	TGCGCCAGCAGGCTCAGGGACGTCGGTTGGGAGGGCGGAGATACGCAGTATTTT
NA	TRBV18	NA	TRBJ1-6	CASSQQGTDNSPLHF	TGTGCCAGCTCACAACAGGGTACGGATAATTCACCCCTCCACTTT
NA	TRBV6-5	NA	TRBJ2-3	CASRRELSTDTQYF	TGTGCCAGCAGAAGGGAGTTAAGCACAGATACGCAGTATTTT
NA	TRBV11-2	TRBD1	TRBJ1-1	CASSPPTGGNTEAFF	TGTGCCAGCAGCCCTCCGACAGGGGGAAACACTGAAGCTTTCTTT
NA	TRBV29-1	TRBD2	TRBJ2-1	CSVEYRGEAGAGARYNEQFF	TGCAGCGTTGAATATCGGGGGGAGGCGGGAGCGGGCGCTCGGTACAATGAGCAGTTCTTC
once	TRBV19	TRBD1	TRBJ1-4	CATHYRGFNEKLFF	TGTGCCACCCATTACAGGGGATTCAATGAAAAACTGTTTTTT
once	TRBV19	NA	TRBJ1-4	CASKAPGGGSEKLFF	TGTGCCAGTAAAGCCCCCGGGGGGGGAAGCGAAAAACTGTTTTTT
NA	TRBV5-4	NA	TRBJ1-1	CASSLGLGMNTEAFF	TGTGCCAGCAGCTTAGGTCTGGGAATGAACACTGAAGCTTTCTTT
NA	TRBV7-8	TRBD2	TRBJ2-3	CASSLGRAGVTDTQYF	TGTGCCAGCAGCTTAGGTCGCGCGGGAGTGACAGATACGCAGTATTTT
NA	TRBV14	NA	TRBJ2-1	CASSRLTRWQFF	TGTGCCAGCAGCCGCTTGACTAGGTGGCAGTTCTTC
NA	TRBV5-4	NA	TRBJ2-1	CASTHISYNEQFF	TGTGCCAGCACCCACATCTCCTACAATGAGCAGTTCTTC
once	TRBV7-2	NA	TRBJ1-1	CASSFLGGTEAFF	TGTGCCAGCAGCTTTCTGGGTGGCACTGAAGCTTTCTTT
NA	TRBV7-2	NA	TRBJ1-2	CASSSLGSTGGDGYTF	TGTGCCAGCAGCTCTTTGGGATCGACGGGGGGCGATGGCTACACCTTC
NA	TRBV14	TRBD2	TRBJ2-7	CASSHPSGSGSYEQYF	TGTGCCAGCTCCCACCCCAGCGGGAGTGGTTCCTACGAGCAGTACTTC
NA	TRBV19	NA	TRBJ2-2	CASVQGHNTGELFF	TGTGCCAGTGTACAGGGACACAACACCGGGGAGCTGTTTTTT
NA	TRBV28	NA	TRBJ1-6	CASSSGISRSLHF	TGTGCCAGCAGTTCCGGCATCTCTCGATCCCTCCACTTT
NA	TRBV5-1	NA	TRBJ2-1	CASSLAGWTYNEQFF	TGCGCCAGCAGCTTGGCGGGGTGGACCTACAATGAGCAGTTCTTC
once	TRBV7-2	NA	TRBJ2-7	CASTPEGGAGYEQYF	TGTGCCAGCACCCCCGAGGGCGGGGCCGGATACGAGCAGTACTTC
NA	TRBV5-6	TRBD1	TRBJ1-5	CASSWGGQSNQPQHF	TGTGCCAGCAGCTGGGGGGGACAGAGCAATCAGCCCCAGCATTTT
once	TRBV18	TRBD2	TRBJ2-1	CASSLTSGSINEQFF	TGTGCCAGCTCACTCACTAGCGGGAGTATCAATGAGCAGTTCTTC
few	TRBV7-2	TRBD2	TRBJ2-7	CASSLRLAGREQYF	TGTGCCAGCAGCTTACGACTAGCGGGGCGCGAGCAGTACTTC
NA	TRBV29-1	NA	TRBJ1-1	CSVGIQNTEAFF	TGCAGCGTGGGTATTCAGAACACTGAAGCTTTCTTT